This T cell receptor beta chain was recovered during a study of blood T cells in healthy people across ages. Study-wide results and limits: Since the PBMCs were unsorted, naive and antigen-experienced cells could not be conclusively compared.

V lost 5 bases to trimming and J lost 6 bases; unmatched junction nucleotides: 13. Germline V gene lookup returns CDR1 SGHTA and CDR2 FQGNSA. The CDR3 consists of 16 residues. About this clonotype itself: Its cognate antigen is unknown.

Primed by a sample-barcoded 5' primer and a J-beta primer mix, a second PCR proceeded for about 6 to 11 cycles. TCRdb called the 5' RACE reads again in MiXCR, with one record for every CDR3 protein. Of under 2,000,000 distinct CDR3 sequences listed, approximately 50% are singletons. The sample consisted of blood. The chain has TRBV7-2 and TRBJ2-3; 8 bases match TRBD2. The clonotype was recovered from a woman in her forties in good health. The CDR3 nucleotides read TGTGCCAGCAGCCCGAGACTAGCGCGGGGGTTGGATACGCAGTATTTT. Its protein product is CASSPRLARGLDTQYF. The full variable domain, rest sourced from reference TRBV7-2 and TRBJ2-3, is GAGVSQSPSNKVTEKGKDVELRCDPISGHTALYWYRQSLGQGLEFLIYFQGNSAPDKSGLPSDRFSAERTGGSVSTLTIQRTQQEDSAVYLCASSPRLARGLDTQYFGPGTRLTVL.